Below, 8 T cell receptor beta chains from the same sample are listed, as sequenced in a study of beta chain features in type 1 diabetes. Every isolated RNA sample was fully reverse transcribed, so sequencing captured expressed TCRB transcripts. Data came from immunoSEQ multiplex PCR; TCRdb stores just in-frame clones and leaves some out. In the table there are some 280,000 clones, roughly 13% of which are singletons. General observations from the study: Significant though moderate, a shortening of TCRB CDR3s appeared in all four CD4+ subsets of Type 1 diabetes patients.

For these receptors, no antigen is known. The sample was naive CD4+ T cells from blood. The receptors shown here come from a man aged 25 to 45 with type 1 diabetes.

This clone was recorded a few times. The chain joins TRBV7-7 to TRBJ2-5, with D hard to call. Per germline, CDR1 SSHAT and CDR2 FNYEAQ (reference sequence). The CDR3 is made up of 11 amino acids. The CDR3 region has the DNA TGTGCTACAGTCGTGGGAGAGACCCAGTACTTC. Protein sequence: CATVVGETQYF. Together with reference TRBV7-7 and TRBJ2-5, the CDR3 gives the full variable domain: GAGVSQSPRYKVTKRGQDVTLRCDPISSHATLYWYQQALGQGPEFLTYFNYEAQPDKSGLPSDRFSAERPEGSISTLTIQRTEQRDSAMYRCATVVGETQYFGPGTRLLVL.

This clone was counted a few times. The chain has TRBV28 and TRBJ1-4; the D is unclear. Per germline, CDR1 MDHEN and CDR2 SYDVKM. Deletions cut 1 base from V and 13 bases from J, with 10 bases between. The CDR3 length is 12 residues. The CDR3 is CASSLSSQVLFF. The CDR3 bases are TGTGCCAGCAGTTTATCGTCCCAGGTACTGTTTTTT. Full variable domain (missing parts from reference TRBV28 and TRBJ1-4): DVKVTQSSRYLVKRTGEKVFLECVQDMDHENMFWYRQDPGLGLRLIYFSYDVKMKEKGDIPEGYSVSREKKERFSLILESASTNQTSMYLCASSLSSQVLFFGSGTQLSVL.

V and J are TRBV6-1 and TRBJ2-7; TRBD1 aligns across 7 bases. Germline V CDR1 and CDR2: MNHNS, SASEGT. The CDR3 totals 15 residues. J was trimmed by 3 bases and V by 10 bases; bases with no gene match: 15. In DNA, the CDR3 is TGTGCCACAGAGAGGGACAGTCCCTCTTACTACGAGCAGTACTTC. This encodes CATERDSPSYYEQYF.

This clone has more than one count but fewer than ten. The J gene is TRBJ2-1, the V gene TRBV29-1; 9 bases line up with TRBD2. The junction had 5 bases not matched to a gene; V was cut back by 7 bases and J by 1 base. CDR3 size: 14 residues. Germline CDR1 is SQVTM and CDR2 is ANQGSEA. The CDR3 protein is CSAKREVSYNEQFF. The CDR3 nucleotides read TGCAGCGCAAAGCGGGAGGTTTCCTACAATGAGCAGTTCTTC.

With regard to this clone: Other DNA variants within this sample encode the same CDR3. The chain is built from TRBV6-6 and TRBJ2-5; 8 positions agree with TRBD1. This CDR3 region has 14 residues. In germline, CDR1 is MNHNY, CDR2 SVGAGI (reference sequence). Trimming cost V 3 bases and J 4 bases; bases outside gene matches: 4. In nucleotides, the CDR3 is TGTGCCAGCAGTTATGGACAGGGCGGAGAGACCCAGTACTTC. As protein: CASSYGQGGETQYF.

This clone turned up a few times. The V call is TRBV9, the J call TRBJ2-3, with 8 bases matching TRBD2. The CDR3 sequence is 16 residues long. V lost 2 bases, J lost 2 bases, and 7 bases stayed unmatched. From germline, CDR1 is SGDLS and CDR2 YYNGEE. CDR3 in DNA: TGTGCCAGCAGCGTTGGGCTAGCGGGCTTCACAGATACGCAGTATTTT. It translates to CASSVGLAGFTDTQYF. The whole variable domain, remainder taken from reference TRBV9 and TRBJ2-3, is DSGVTQTPKHLITATGQRVTLRCSPRSGDLSVYWYQQSLDQGLQFLIQYYNGEERAKGNILERFSAQQFPDLHSELNLSSLELGDSALYFCASSVGLAGFTDTQYFGPGTRLTVL.

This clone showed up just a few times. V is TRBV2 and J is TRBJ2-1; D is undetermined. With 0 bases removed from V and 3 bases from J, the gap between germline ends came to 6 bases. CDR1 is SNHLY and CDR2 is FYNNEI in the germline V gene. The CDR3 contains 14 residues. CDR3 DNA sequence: TGTGCCAGCAGTGAAGCACGAGACTACAATGAGCAGTTCTTC. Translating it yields CASSEARDYNEQFF.

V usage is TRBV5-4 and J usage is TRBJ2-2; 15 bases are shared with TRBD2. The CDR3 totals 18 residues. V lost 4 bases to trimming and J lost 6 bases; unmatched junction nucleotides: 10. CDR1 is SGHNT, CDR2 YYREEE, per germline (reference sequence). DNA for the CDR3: TGTGCCAGCAGCGTACCGGGACTAGCGGGAGGTCTGGCCGGGGAGCTGTTTTTT. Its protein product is CASSVPGLAGGLAGELFF.